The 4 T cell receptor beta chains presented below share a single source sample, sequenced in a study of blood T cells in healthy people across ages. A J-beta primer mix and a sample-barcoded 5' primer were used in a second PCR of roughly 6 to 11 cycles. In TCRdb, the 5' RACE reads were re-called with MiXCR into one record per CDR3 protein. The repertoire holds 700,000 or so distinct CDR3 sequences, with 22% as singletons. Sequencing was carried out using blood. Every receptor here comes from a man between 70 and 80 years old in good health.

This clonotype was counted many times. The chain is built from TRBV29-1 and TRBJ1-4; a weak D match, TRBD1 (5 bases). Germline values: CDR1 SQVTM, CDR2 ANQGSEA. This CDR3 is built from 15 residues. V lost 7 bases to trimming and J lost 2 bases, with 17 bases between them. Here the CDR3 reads CSASGPSWTNEKLFF. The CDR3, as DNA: TGCAGCGCTTCGGGACCTAGCTGGACTAATGAAAAACTGTTTTTT.

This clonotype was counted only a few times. The CDR3 is CASSHLGLAKNIQYF. CDR3 DNA sequence: TGCGCCAGCAGCCATTTGGGGCTAGCCAAAAACATTCAGTACTTC. This sequence joins TRBV4-1 and TRBJ2-4, with D perhaps matching TRBD1 (5 bases). There are 15 residues in the CDR3. The V and J ends lost 3 bases and 0 bases respectively, with 9 bases between them. Germline V gives CDR1 MGHRA, CDR2 YSYEKL.

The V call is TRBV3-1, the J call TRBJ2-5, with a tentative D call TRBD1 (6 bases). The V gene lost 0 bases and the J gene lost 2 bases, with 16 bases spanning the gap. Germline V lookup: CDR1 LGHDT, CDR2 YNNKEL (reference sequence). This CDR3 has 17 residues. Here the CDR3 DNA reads TGTGCCAGCAGCCAAGATTTGCGCAGGGGCCAACAAGAGACCCAGTACTTC. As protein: CASSQDLRRGQQETQYF.

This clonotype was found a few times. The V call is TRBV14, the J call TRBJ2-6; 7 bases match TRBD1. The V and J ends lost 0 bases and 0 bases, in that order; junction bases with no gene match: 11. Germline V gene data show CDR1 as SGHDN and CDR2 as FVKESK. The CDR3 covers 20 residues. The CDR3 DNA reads TGTGCCAGCAGCCAAGAGTTAGGGGACAGTGCCCGCTCTGGGGCCAACGTCCTGACTTTC. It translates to CASSQELGDSARSGANVLTF. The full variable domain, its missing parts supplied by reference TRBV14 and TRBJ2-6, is EAGVTQFPSHSVIEKGQTVTLRCDPISGHDNLYWYRRVMGKEIKFLLHFVKESKQDESGMPNNRFLAERTGGTYSTLKVQPAELEDSGVYFCASSQELGDSARSGANVLTFGAGSRLTVL.